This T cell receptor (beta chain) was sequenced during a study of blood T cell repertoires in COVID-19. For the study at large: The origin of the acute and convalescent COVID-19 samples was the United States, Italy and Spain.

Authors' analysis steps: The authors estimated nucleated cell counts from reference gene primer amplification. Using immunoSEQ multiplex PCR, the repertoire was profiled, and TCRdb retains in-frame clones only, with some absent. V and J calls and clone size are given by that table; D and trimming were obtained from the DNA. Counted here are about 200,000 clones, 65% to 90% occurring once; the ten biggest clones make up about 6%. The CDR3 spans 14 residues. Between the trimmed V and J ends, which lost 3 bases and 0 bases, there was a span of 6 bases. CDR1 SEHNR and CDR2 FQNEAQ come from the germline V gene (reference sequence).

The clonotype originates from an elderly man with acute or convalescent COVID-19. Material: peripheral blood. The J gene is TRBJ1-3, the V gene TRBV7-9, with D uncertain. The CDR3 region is CASSFSTSGNTIYF. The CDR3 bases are TGTGCCAGCAGCTTTAGTACCTCTGGAAACACCATATATTTT.